Described below is a single TCR beta chain sequence and its context. The TRB cDNA libraries were prepared by 5' RACE with UMI labels. TCRdb reprocessed the 5' RACE reads and reports one entry per CDR3 protein, with no DNA. The sample data list tens of thousands of distinct CDR3 sequences. The data were taken from a study of CXCR3-negative and CXCR3-positive naive CD8 T cells. The germline V gene has CDR1 DFQATT and CDR2 SNEGSKA (reference sequence). CDR3 size: 14 residues. This chain connects TRBV20-1 to TRBJ2-5; absent DNA, TCRdb's TRBD1 call cannot be checked. The specimen sequenced was memory CD8+ T cells from blood. This TCR was sampled from a human donor in good health. Some clones in this sample may be carry-over from other donors' samples. The CDR3 reads CSARDLGSGETQYF.